The 9 T cell receptor beta chains below all came from one sample that was sequenced in a study of shared T cell receptors in the human thymus. Assay used: immunoSEQ multiplex PCR; TCRdb lists only in-frame clones, some missing. Of hundreds of thousands of clones in the sample, 88% were seen once. These records were also assigned to another study, of human thymus T cells.

Material: thymocytes. Receptor source: a boy under two years old with a congenital heart defect.

This chain connects TRBV5-6 to TRBJ2-7; 9 bases line up with TRBD1. In germline, CDR1 is SGHDT, CDR2 YYEEEE. V lost 4 bases and J lost 3; bases outside the gene matches: 8. CDR3 length: 15 residues. The CDR3 nucleotides read TGTGCCAGCAGCCTGATCGGACAGGGGAGCTACGAGCAGTACTTC. It encodes CASSLIGQGSYEQYF. The full variable domain, in which reference TRBV5-6 and TRBJ2-7 provide the parts outside the CDR3, is DAGVTQSPTHLIKTRGQQVTLRCSPKSGHDTVSWYQQALGQGPQFIFQYYEEEERQRGNFPDRFSGHQFPNYSSELNVNALLLGDSALYLCASSLIGQGSYEQYFGPGTRLTVT.

The chain has TRBV11-2 and TRBJ2-1; D is possibly TRBD2 (5 bases). V lost 1 base and J lost 8, with 24 bases in between. The CDR3 contains 18 residues. Germline V lookup: CDR1 SGHAT, CDR2 FQNNGV. CDR3: CASSLVRSSSSPRDEQFF. In DNA form, the CDR3 reads TGTGCCAGCAGCTTAGTGAGATCTAGCTCTAGCCCAAGGGATGAGCAGTTCTTC.

The chain links TRBV4-2 to TRBJ2-7, with D perhaps matching TRBD1 (6 bases). Germline lookup yields CDR1 LGHNA and CDR2 YNFKEQ. Trimming shortened V by 4 bases and J by 6 bases, and 13 bases separated the two germline ends. The CDR3 is 13 amino acids. The CDR3 DNA reads as TGTGCCAGCAGCCTGGGCTGGGGGCGCGAGCAGTACTTC. Its translation: CASSLGWGREQYF.

This clone was picked up a small number of times. V usage is TRBV6-5 and J usage is TRBJ2-1; 7 bases are shared with TRBD2. V shed 1 base, J shed 6 bases, and the junction held 6 bases outside the gene matches. Per the germline V gene, CDR1 is MNHEY and CDR2 is SVGAGI. The CDR3 consists of 15 residues. The CDR3 here is CASSYWGGRINEQFF. CDR3 in DNA: TGTGCCAGCAGTTACTGGGGGGGACGGATCAATGAGCAGTTCTTC.

The chain has TRBV20-1 and TRBJ2-3; D gene ambiguous. The CDR3 length is 11 residues. Germline V lookup: CDR1 DFQATT, CDR2 SNEGSKA (reference sequence). V dropped 4 bases and J dropped 9 bases, with 11 bases sitting between them. CDR3 in amino acids: CSATRIQTQYF. DNA for the CDR3: TGCAGTGCTACCAGGATACAAACGCAGTATTTT.

With respect to this clone: Other nucleotide sequences from this sample produce the same CDR3. This chain connects TRBV5-1 to TRBJ2-1, with 7 bases identical to TRBD2. Germline loops: CDR1 SGHRS, CDR2 YFSETQ. Trimming removed 0 bases from V and 0 bases from J; junction bases left unmatched: 0. This CDR3 region has 15 residues. This chain's CDR3 is CASSLGGSSYNEQFF. CDR3 DNA: TGCGCCAGCAGCTTGGGCGGGAGCTCCTACAATGAGCAGTTCTTC.

This clone was picked up one time. The chain links TRBV28 to TRBJ2-6, with D unresolved. CDR3 length: 17 amino acids. Germline CDR1 and CDR2: MDHEN and SYDVKM. Between the trimmed V and J ends, which lost 5 bases and 0 bases, there was a span of 14 bases. The CDR3 DNA is TGTGCCAGCAGTCCCCGACACCCCAGCTCTGGGGCCAACGTCCTGACTTTC. Encoded protein: CASSPRHPSSGANVLTF.

The chain carries TRBV14 and TRBJ2-7, with D tentatively TRBD2 (6 bases). This CDR3 region has 16 residues. Trimming removed 0 bases from V and 5 bases from J, with 17 bases in between. Germline CDR1 and CDR2: SGHDN and FVKESK. In DNA form, the CDR3 reads TGTGCCAGCAGCCAAGATCGGCGGGGTCGGAAGGACGAGCAGTACTTC. It translates to CASSQDRRGRKDEQYF.

This chain links TRBV5-6 with TRBJ1-3, with a possible D match to TRBD1 (5 bases). The CDR3 contains 16 residues. Germline V gene data show CDR1 as SGHDT and CDR2 as YYEEEE. The germline V and J ends were trimmed by 0 bases and 4 bases, with 14 bases remaining between them. The CDR3 DNA sequence: TGTGCCAGCAGCTTGGCGGCAGAAGGGGTCGGAAACACCATATATTTT. Protein: CASSLAAEGVGNTIYF. The entire variable domain, with the rest obtained from reference TRBV5-6 and TRBJ1-3, is as follows: DAGVTQSPTHLIKTRGQQVTLRCSPKSGHDTVSWYQQALGQGPQFIFQYYEEEERQRGNFPDRFSGHQFPNYSSELNVNALLLGDSALYLCASSLAAEGVGNTIYFGEGSWLTVV.